The T cell receptor (beta chain) described here comes from a study of identical twins. A single record per CDR3 protein comes from TCRdb applying MiXCR to the 5' RACE reads. The top ten clones hold about 1.5% of a sample with about 810,000 distinct CDR3 sequences, 9% to 15% of them seen once. In this sample, this clonotype turned up many times. This CDR3 comprises 12 residues. Per the germline V gene, CDR1 is MNHNY and CDR2 is SVGAGI (reference sequence). Deletions cut 0 bases from V and 11 bases from J, with 7 bases between. A further study also used this sample, focusing on yellow fever vaccine responses in identical twins. As that report states: Reportedly, twins' vaccine T cell responses looked partly convergent and partly personalized.

This clonotype originated in a woman younger than 35 in good health. The gene calls are TRBV6-6 and TRBJ1-4; D call uncertain. The sample was PBMCs. CDR3 loop: CASSYSVEKLFF. In nucleotides, the CDR3 is TGTGCCAGCAGTTACTCAGTTGAGAAACTGTTTTTT.